The 27 T cell receptor beta chains below were found in one sample sequenced in a study of vaccination and CD4 T cells after COVID-19. Specified treatment: approximately nine-day PBMC culture with coronavirus spike peptide pools or control peptides (ViraFEST assay). CD4+ T cells that came from the unexposed donor were collected before the COVID-19 pandemic (2011-2018). These receptors lack a known antigen. The Oncomine TCR Beta short-read assay sequenced DNA from cultured CD4+ T cells. Each CDR3 protein is one row after TCRdb ran MiXCR on the PCR reads. Of 5,000 to 7,000 distinct CDR3 sequences in the sample, 62% were seen once. The sequencing sample was made of CD4+ T cells from blood, cultured in vitro. Receptor source: a human donor in good health.

The chain employs TRBV2 and TRBJ1-5; 7 positions agree with TRBD1. J was trimmed by 6 bases and V by 4 bases; bases with no gene match: 6. CDR1 and CDR2 (germline): SNHLY, FYNNEI. This CDR3 has 14 amino acids. Here the CDR3 DNA reads TGTGCCAGCAGTGGAACAGGGGTAAGTCAGCCCCAGCATTTT. As protein: CASSGTGVSQPQHF.

The chain couples TRBV12-3 or TRBV12-4 to TRBJ1-1, with TRBD1 matching 11 bases. The length of the CDR3 is 13 residues. V shed 5 bases, J shed 7 bases, and the junction held 3 bases outside the gene matches. The DNA of the CDR3 is TGTGCCAGCAGTCGGACAGGGGGCAATGAAGCTTTCTTT. Its protein is CASSRTGGNEAFF.

The chain has TRBV4-3 and TRBJ1-1; D ambiguous. The CDR3 sequence is 15 residues long. Trimming removed 0 bases at V and 3 bases at J, with 11 bases between. Germline V gives CDR1 LGHNA, CDR2 YSLEER. This chain's CDR3 is CASSQDLADYTEAFF. The CDR3 DNA sequence: TGCGCCAGCAGCCAAGATCTAGCGGATTACACTGAAGCTTTCTTT.

The V and J genes are TRBV20-1 and TRBJ2-2, with 10 bases identical to TRBD1. This CDR3 comprises 18 residues. Germline V gene data show CDR1 as DFQATT and CDR2 as SNEGSKA (reference sequence). The ends lost 2 bases at V and 3 bases at J; junction bases unmatched: 12. This CDR3 reads CSARTPRGGQGYTGELFF. The CDR3 coding sequence is TGCAGTGCTAGAACCCCCCGAGGGGGACAGGGGTACACCGGGGAGCTGTTTTTT.

The gene calls are TRBV6-5 and TRBJ1-1; D unresolved. The CDR3 runs 12 residues. V lost 0 bases and J 12 bases, leaving 11 bases between the germline ends. Germline lookup yields CDR1 MNHEY and CDR2 SVGAGI. CDR3 region: CASSYSDGPTFF. The CDR3 DNA sequence: TGTGCCAGCAGTTACTCGGACGGCCCCACTTTCTTT.

This clonotype has just one count. The gene calls are TRBV6-1 and TRBJ1-6, with TRBD1 matching 7 bases. Germline assignment: CDR1 MNHNS and CDR2 SASEGT. The J segment lost 7 bases and the V segment lost 2 bases, leaving 8 bases of the junction unmatched. CDR3 length: 16 amino acids. In DNA form, the CDR3 reads TGTGCCAGCAGTGAACTGACAGGGTCTGGCAATTCACCCCTCCACTTT. This encodes CASSELTGSGNSPLHF.

V and J are TRBV2 and TRBJ1-1; D unresolved. V lost 5 bases and J 1 base, leaving 8 bases between the germline ends. This CDR3 has 13 amino acids. Germline values: CDR1 SNHLY, CDR2 FYNNEI. For the CDR3, the DNA is TGTGCCAGCAGTACCAGCCAGAACACTGAAGCTTTCTTT. Its translation: CASSTSQNTEAFF.

This clonotype was picked up a small number of times. V is TRBV6-1 and J is TRBJ1-5; weak D call: TRBD1 (5 bases). Germline CDR1 reads MNHNS; CDR2 reads SASEGT. V was clipped by 4 bases and J by 2 bases, with 15 bases between them. The CDR3 contains 16 residues. CDR3 sequence (DNA): TGTGCCAGCAGTGTGACGAGGAGGGGACGCAATCAGCCCCAGCATTTT. This codes for CASSVTRRGRNQPQHF.

In its sample, this clonotype was seen a few times. The V call is TRBV20-1, the J call TRBJ2-5; 13 bases map to TRBD2. This CDR3 comprises 15 residues. Germline V lookup: CDR1 DFQATT, CDR2 SNEGSKA (reference sequence). J gave up 4 bases and V 3 bases, and 5 bases lay outside the gene matches. CDR3 nucleotides: TGCAGTGCTAGCGTCACTAGCGGGGGGGCAGAGACCCAGTACTTC. This encodes CSASVTSGGAETQYF.

The chain is built from TRBV6-4 and TRBJ2-7; 7 bases map to TRBD2. The CDR3 consists of 12 residues. Germline V CDR1 and CDR2: MRHNA, SNTAGT. Trimming cost V 8 bases and J 7 bases; bases outside gene matches: 8. CDR3 sequence: CASFAGVGEQYF. CDR3 in DNA: TGTGCCAGCTTTGCGGGAGTGGGGGAGCAGTACTTC.

The rearrangement links TRBV20-1 to TRBJ1-2; D is possibly TRBD1 (5 bases). Germline CDR1 reads DFQATT; CDR2 reads SNEGSKA (reference sequence). The CDR3 extends over 13 amino acids. V lost 6 bases and J lost 0, with 11 bases in between. CDR3 loop: CSARDGSNYGYTF. The CDR3, as DNA: TGCAGTGCACGGGACGGGTCTAACTATGGCTACACCTTC.

This clonotype was observed a single time. The genes are TRBV19 and TRBJ2-5; 7 bases are shared with TRBD1. Germline V lookup: CDR1 LNHDA, CDR2 SQIVND (reference sequence). The CDR3 is made up of 12 amino acids. The trim removed 6 bases at V and 5 bases at J, leaving 3 bases unmatched. CDR3 amino acids: CASSRQGETQYF. The CDR3 DNA reads TGTGCCAGTAGCCGACAGGGCGAGACCCAGTACTTC.

This clonotype was observed a few times. This chain connects TRBV19 to TRBJ1-1, with 8 bases aligning to TRBD1. V lost 8 bases and J lost 4; bases outside the gene matches: 3. Germline V gives CDR1 LNHDA, CDR2 SQIVND (reference sequence). The CDR3 is made up of 12 amino acids. Written as DNA, the CDR3 is TGTGCCAGTCATGGGACAGGCACTGAAGCTTTCTTT. This codes for CASHGTGTEAFF.

This chain joins TRBV2 and TRBJ2-7, with TRBD1 as a possible D gene (5 bases). The V gene's germline CDR1 is SNHLY and CDR2 FYNNEI. This CDR3 is 13 amino acids long. V lost 7 bases, J lost 2 bases, and 12 bases lay in between. The CDR3 sequence is CASTIMTAYEQYF. CDR3 DNA sequence: TGTGCCAGCACTATAATGACAGCCTACGAGCAGTACTTC.

The chain carries TRBV20-1 and TRBJ1-5; perhaps TRBD1 as D (5 bases). The ends were cut back, 5 bases at V and 0 bases at J, with 8 bases in the middle. Germline V lookup: CDR1 DFQATT, CDR2 SNEGSKA (reference sequence). The CDR3 has 13 amino acids. CDR3 sequence reads: CSASGSSNQPQHF. DNA for the CDR3: TGCAGTGCTTCAGGGTCTAGCAATCAGCCCCAGCATTTT.

The rearrangement links TRBV6-1 to TRBJ2-7; no clear D. The CDR3 covers 14 residues. The V end was cut by 4 bases, the J end by 2 bases, with 12 bases between. Germline V gives CDR1 MNHNS, CDR2 SASEGT. As DNA, the CDR3 is TGTGCCAGCAGTGCGGGCGGTTGGGCCTACGAGCAGTACTTC. This codes for CASSAGGWAYEQYF.

This clonotype was found once. The chain links TRBV5-4 to TRBJ1-2; the match to TRBD1 covers 9 bases. Germline V lookup: CDR1 SGHNT, CDR2 YYREEE (reference sequence). CDR3 size: 13 residues. CDR3 sequence (DNA): TGTGCTTACAGGACAGGGGCGAACTATGGCTACACCTTC. Its translation is CAYRTGANYGYTF.

This clonotype was recorded a few times. The V gene is TRBV29-1, the J gene TRBJ1-2, with a possible D match to TRBD1 (6 bases). Germline-derived CDR1 and CDR2 are SQVTM and ANQGSEA. Trimming cost V 7 bases and J 7 bases, with 25 bases left between them. The CDR3 contains 15 residues. The CDR3 here is CSAGGNPAGVGGYTF. The CDR3 DNA reads as TGCAGCGCGGGCGGGAACCCGGCAGGGGTGGGTGGCTACACCTTC.

The genes are TRBV27 and TRBJ1-1; D is possibly TRBD1 (5 bases). The V end was cut by 2 bases, the J end by 0 bases, with 19 bases between. The germline V gene encodes CDR1 MNHEY and CDR2 SMNVEV (reference sequence). The CDR3 totals 18 residues. In nucleotides, the CDR3 is TGTGCCAGCAGTTTAACAGCCCGACCCGGGACGGTGAACACTGAAGCTTTCTTT. Its translation is CASSLTARPGTVNTEAFF.

This chain links TRBV27 with TRBJ2-7; D possibly corresponds to TRBD1 (6 bases). The CDR3 runs to 15 residues. V was pared by 6 bases and J by 1 base, with 16 bases between. Germline CDR1 is MNHEY and CDR2 is SMNVEV (reference sequence). The CDR3 nucleotides read TGTGCCAGCAGCTCCCCGGTCAGGGGTTCCTACGAGCAGTACTTC. This translates into CASSSPVRGSYEQYF.

The chain recombines TRBV20-1 with TRBJ1-3; maybe TRBD1 (6 bases). The CDR3 sequence is 15 residues long. The ends were cut back, 2 bases at V and 3 bases at J, with 14 bases in the middle. Germline CDR1 and CDR2: DFQATT and SNEGSKA (reference sequence). For the CDR3, the DNA is TGCAGTGCTAGATTATCCGGGACATTTGGAAACACCATATATTTT. Translation gives CSARLSGTFGNTIYF.

This clonotype showed up just once. The chain combines TRBV6-1 with TRBJ1-6, with D maybe TRBD1 (6 bases). The CDR3 runs to 17 residues. Trimming pared 6 bases from V and 7 bases from J, leaving 22 bases between. Germline CDR1 and CDR2: MNHNS and SASEGT. In DNA, the CDR3 is TGTGCCAGCAGCCCAGACCCAGGGGCGTGGGGGAATTCACCCCTCCACTTT. This sequence encodes CASSPDPGAWGNSPLHF.

The genes are TRBV20-1 and TRBJ2-2, with D unclear. Germline CDR1 is DFQATT and CDR2 is SNEGSKA (reference sequence). The CDR3 is 13 residues long. V lost 6 bases to trimming and J lost 2 bases, with 10 bases between them. CDR3 protein: CSANSPNTGELFF. The CDR3 DNA reads as TGCAGTGCGAATTCCCCCAACACCGGGGAGCTGTTTTTT.

The chain has TRBV7-9 and TRBJ1-4; 8 bases align to TRBD1. J lost 2 bases, V lost 5 bases, and 13 bases had no gene match. Looked up from germline, CDR1 is SEHNR and CDR2 is FQNEAQ (reference sequence). The CDR3 sequence is 18 residues long. The CDR3 region is CASSPFRTGLRTNEKLFF. CDR3 nucleotide sequence: TGTGCCAGCAGCCCCTTCCGGACAGGGTTAAGGACTAATGAAAAACTGTTTTTT.

For the CDR3, the DNA is TGTGCCAGCAGTAGACGACAGGGGGCCGGCACCGGGGAGCTGTTTTTT. Its translation is CASSRRQGAGTGELFF. The V call is TRBV27, the J call TRBJ2-2; 10 bases match TRBD1. CDR3 length: 16 residues. V lost 5 bases and J lost 4; bases outside the gene matches: 7. Germline V gene lookup returns CDR1 MNHEY and CDR2 SMNVEV (reference sequence).

V and J are TRBV10-2 and TRBJ2-6, with D unclear. CDR3 length: 15 amino acids. Trimming removed 2 bases at V and 0 bases at J, with 5 bases between. From germline, CDR1 is WSHSY and CDR2 SAAADI. CDR3 amino acids: CASSEAASGANVLTF. Here the CDR3 DNA reads TGCGCCAGCAGTGAGGCAGCCTCTGGGGCCAACGTCCTGACTTTC.

The chain has TRBV7-2 and TRBJ2-5; 12 nucleotides agree with TRBD2. This CDR3 comprises 16 residues. The germline gives CDR1 SGHTA, CDR2 FQGNSA. Losses at the gene ends were 2 bases for V and 3 bases for J; bases not matched to a gene: 4. The CDR3 sequence is CASSLLGLAGKETQYF. The CDR3 DNA is TGTGCCAGCAGCTTACTTGGACTAGCGGGAAAAGAGACCCAGTACTTC.